This T cell receptor (beta chain) is drawn from a study of CD8+CD57+ T cells in acquired aplastic anemia. Study at large: On average, sorted CD4+ and CD8+ cells gave 3 to 4 ug of DNA. Regarding the study as a whole: Researchers report that twenty-nine CD8+ CDR3 sequences appeared in both patients and controls. Simpson's diversity of CD8+ cells was not significantly different in patients compared with controls.

Sequencing involved patients with CD8+CD57+ cell expansion previously shown by flow cytometry. Each patient gave a blood sample that was collected before any therapy had been received. With respect to this clonotype: The antigen remains undetermined.

This CDR3 has 14 amino acids. V was pared by 0 bases and J by 14 bases, with 18 bases between. Germline lookup yields CDR1 SGHVS and CDR2 FNYEAQ. Researchers used genomic DNA as the template to profile TCR beta VDJ and CDR3. MiXCR, applied by TCRdb to the reads, yields one record per CDR3 protein. The table lists 200,000 to 300,000 distinct CDR3 sequences, 70% to 85% of them singletons, with 40% to 55% in the top ten. The receptor's source is a human donor with aplastic anemia. Sequenced material: sorted CD4+, CD8+, or CD8+CD57+ T cells (not recorded which) from PBMCs. The chain carries TRBV7-6 and TRBJ2-3; D might be TRBD2 (5 bases). The CDR3 bases are TGTGCCAGCAGCTTAGCGGGCGGGCCCAAAGAGACGTATTTT. Amino acids: CASSLAGGPKETYF.